Given below is one T cell receptor beta chain in context. In the original workflow: Estimated nucleated cell counts came from reference gene primer amplification. Libraries were prepared by immunoSEQ multiplex PCR; TCRdb keeps only in-frame clonotypes and omits some of them. V and J calls and clone size are those listed in that table; D and trimming were worked out from the DNA. The data hold 250,000 to 300,000 clones, with approximately 90% observed a single time. The entry originates in a study of blood T cell repertoires in COVID-19. About the research overall: Spain, Italy and the United States supplied samples that represented acute and convalescent COVID-19. Sources were T cells, B-cell-depleted T cells, or PBMCs; the material itself was cDNA or gDNA.

Germline V gene lookup returns CDR1 SGHTA and CDR2 FQGNSA. The CDR3 has 14 amino acids. Trimming pared 5 bases from V and 4 bases from J, leaving 14 bases between. This receptor was identified in a woman younger than 45 with active or convalescent COVID-19. This chain joins TRBV7-2 and TRBJ1-2; maybe TRBD1 (5 bases). Specimen: peripheral blood. The CDR3 here is CASSTGPGVYGYTF. The CDR3 bases are TGTGCCAGCAGCACGGGACCGGGGGTCTATGGCTACACCTTC.